This T cell receptor beta chain derives from a study of beta chain features in type 1 diabetes. Reverse transcription of all isolated RNA meant that expressed TCRB transcripts were sequenced. Assay: immunoSEQ multiplex PCR; the TCRdb copy retains only in-frame clones and omits some. The table records about 320,000 clones, approximately 14% of them present only once. Study-wide points: Since sequencing was performed on cDNA, cells with high TCR expression could be over-represented. Within patients, naive, central memory and Treg TCRB repertoires seemed more similar than within healthy donors.

This clone has at least ten counts. Its antigen is as yet unknown. The germline V gene has CDR1 LNHDA and CDR2 SQIVND (reference sequence). With 6 bases removed from V and 5 bases from J, the gap between germline ends came to 4 bases. The CDR3 consists of 11 residues. This receptor was obtained from a man aged 25 to 40 in good health. The source material was central memory CD4+ T cells from blood. The chain joins TRBV19 to TRBJ1-4; no clear D gene. The CDR3 protein is CASRWNEKLFF. The CDR3 coding sequence is TGTGCCAGTAGATGGAATGAAAAACTGTTTTTT.